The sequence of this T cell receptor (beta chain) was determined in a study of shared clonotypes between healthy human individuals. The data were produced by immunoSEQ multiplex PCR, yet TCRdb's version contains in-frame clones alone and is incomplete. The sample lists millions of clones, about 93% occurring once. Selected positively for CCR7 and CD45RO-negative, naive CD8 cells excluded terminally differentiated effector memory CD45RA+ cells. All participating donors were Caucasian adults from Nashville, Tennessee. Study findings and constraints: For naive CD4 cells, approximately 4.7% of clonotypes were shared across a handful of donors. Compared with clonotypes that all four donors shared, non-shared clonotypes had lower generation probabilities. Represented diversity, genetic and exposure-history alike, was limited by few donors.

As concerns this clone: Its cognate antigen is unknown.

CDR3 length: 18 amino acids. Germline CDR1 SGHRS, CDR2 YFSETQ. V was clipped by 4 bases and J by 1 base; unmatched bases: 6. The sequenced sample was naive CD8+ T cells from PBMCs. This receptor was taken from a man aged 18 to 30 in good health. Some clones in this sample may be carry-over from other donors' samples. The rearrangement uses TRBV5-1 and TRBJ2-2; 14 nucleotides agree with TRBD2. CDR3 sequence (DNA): TGCGCCAGCAGCCTGAGACTAGCGGGAGGGGGGAACACCGGGGAGCTGTTTTTT. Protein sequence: CASSLRLAGGGNTGELFF.